The rows below give T cell receptor beta chains drawn from one sample of a study of shared clonotypes between healthy human individuals. Assay used: immunoSEQ multiplex PCR; TCRdb lists only in-frame clones, some missing. The sample lists over 850,000 clones; around 78% were seen once. Specimen: memory CD4+ T cells from PBMCs. The receptors were sampled from a man aged 18 to 30 in good health. Some clones in this sample may be carry-over from other donors' samples. Both conserved end residues are part of each CDR3. The D gene is left open where the match is weak. Size tells how often a clone was seen (once, few, many) or the class of an expanded clone, and some rows leave it out.

cdr3_aa | d_call | v_call | clone_size | j_call
CASSAQGGNTEAFF | . | TRBV10-1 | . | TRBJ1-1
CSVSTGAGWEETQYF | . | TRBV29-1 | . | TRBJ2-5
CATGTGRREQYF | TRBD1 | TRBV6-5 | . | TRBJ2-7
CASSLSRATEAFF | . | TRBV11-3 | . | TRBJ1-1
CASRYPTSGSVHEQYF | . | TRBV12-2 | . | TRBJ2-7
CASSYRSGAQIYGQYF | . | TRBV6-6 | . | TRBJ2-7
CASSLVGASGSFLRRQFF | TRBD2 | TRBV7-3 | . | TRBJ2-1
CASSPLSGVDQPQHF | . | TRBV25-1 | . | TRBJ1-5
CASSERDRGYTDTQYF | TRBD1 | TRBV6-1 | . | TRBJ2-3
CASSLPGSTGELFF | . | TRBV5-4 | once | TRBJ2-2
CASSVLGTSSGEQFF | . | TRBV9 | . | TRBJ2-1
CASSYSFDSQAEAFF | . | TRBV6-6 | . | TRBJ1-1
CASSPKYGEGYGYTF | . | TRBV5-1 | . | TRBJ1-2
CASSVFGDQETQYF | . | TRBV25-1 | . | TRBJ2-5
CASSQETSRTLNTEAFF | . | TRBV4-3 | . | TRBJ1-1
CASSEEGLTNTGELFF | . | TRBV2 | . | TRBJ2-2
CATSRDPRSPRGTEAFF | . | TRBV15 | once | TRBJ1-1
CASSLRQGGEYSNQPQHF | TRBD1 | TRBV2 | few | TRBJ1-5
CASSFAGGEKLFF | TRBD1 | TRBV11-2 | . | TRBJ1-4
CASSLEVSALGVEQFF | . | TRBV5-1 | . | TRBJ2-1
CASKSPNQPQHF | . | TRBV6-6 | . | TRBJ1-5
CASSANGGELFF | . | TRBV7-3 | once | TRBJ2-2
CAWSPGTHGNQPQHF | . | TRBV30 | few | TRBJ1-5
CASSSAPATGLHEKLFF | . | TRBV5-6 | . | TRBJ1-4
CASSSGASGHPYEQYF | TRBD2 | TRBV19 | . | TRBJ2-7
CASSLGNGDPYGYTF | . | TRBV11-2 | . | TRBJ1-2
CASSYLAGAGNEQFF | TRBD2 | TRBV5-1 | . | TRBJ2-1
CSVAARWGQGAYEQYF | TRBD1 | TRBV29-1 | . | TRBJ2-7
CASSPSRDTEAFF | . | TRBV18 | few | TRBJ1-1